This T cell receptor (beta chain) was captured by sequencing in a study of blood T cells in healthy people across ages. Study-wide context: Capture via template switching afforded approximately one barcoded beta molecule per two T cells. Study conclusions and caveats: In long-lived donors, naive CD4+ cell counts and diversity exceeded those of aged donors.

This clonotype was recorded a few times. Its antigen remains unknown. A second about 7 to 12 cycle PCR used barcoded and J-beta primers. TCRdb re-called the 5' RACE reads with MiXCR, one entry per CDR3 protein. Of 1.4 million or so distinct CDR3 sequences listed, 35% to 45% are singletons. The V segment lost 4 bases and the J segment 3 bases; nucleotides outside the gene matches: 8. Germline V CDR1 and CDR2: SGHRS, YFSETQ. CDR3 length: 15 residues. The specimen sequenced was blood. The chain is built from TRBV5-1 and TRBJ1-1, with 8 bases matching TRBD1. The TCR comes from a young woman in good health. For the CDR3, the DNA is TGCGCCAGCAGCACTTCAGGGGGCTGGGACACTGAAGCTTTCTTT. Its protein product is CASSTSGGWDTEAFF. The variable domain in full, completed from reference TRBV5-1 and TRBJ1-1, reads KAGVTQTPRYLIKTRGQQVTLSCSPISGHRSVSWYQQTPGQGLQFLFEYFSETQRNKGNFPGRFSGRQFSNSRSEMNVSTLELGDSALYLCASSTSGGWDTEAFFGQGTRLTVV.